These 5 T cell receptor beta chains share one sample of origin, sequenced in a study of blood T cell repertoires in COVID-19. Using immunoSEQ multiplex PCR, the repertoire was profiled, and TCRdb retains in-frame clones only, with some absent. The repertoire holds approximately 99,000 clones, with just over 85% as singletons. Material for sequencing was peripheral blood. The receptors derive from a woman aged 60-75 years in a cohort sampled during active or convalescent COVID-19.

This sequence joins TRBV19 and TRBJ1-5; D may be TRBD1 (6 bases). The ends were cut back, 7 bases at V and 7 bases at J, with 20 bases in the middle. The CDR3 sequence is 15 residues long. CDR1 is LNHDA and CDR2 is SQIVND in the germline V gene (reference sequence). DNA of the CDR3: TGTGCCAGTACCACTGGGGACACCCTCCTACAGCCCCAGCATTTT. Protein sequence: CASTTGDTLLQPQHF.

The chain employs TRBV18 and TRBJ1-3, with 7 bases fitting TRBD1. The CDR3 runs to 16 residues. Germline V gene sequence: CDR1 KGHSH, CDR2 LQKENI. V shed 3 bases, J shed 2 bases, and the junction held 7 bases outside the gene matches. The CDR3 nucleotides read TGTGCCAGCTCACCTGGACAGGCAAGCACTGGAAACACCATATATTTT. This codes for CASSPGQASTGNTIYF.

The sample holds a few counts of this clone. V usage is TRBV5-4 and J usage is TRBJ2-5; D is uncertain. The V and J ends lost 2 bases and 3 bases respectively, with 2 bases between them. Germline-derived CDR1 and CDR2 are SGHNT and YYREEE (reference sequence). This CDR3 has 11 amino acids. CDR3 sequence reads: CASSFKETQYF. CDR3 DNA sequence: TGTGCCAGCAGCTTCAAAGAGACCCAGTACTTC.

In this sample, this clone turned up a few times. The chain uses TRBV5-1 and TRBJ2-7; maybe TRBD2 (5 bases). In germline, CDR1 is SGHRS, CDR2 YFSETQ. CDR3 size: 16 residues. V lost 2 bases and J lost 0, with 15 bases in between. CDR3 region: CASSFAAGKSSYEQYF. DNA of the CDR3: TGCGCCAGCAGCTTTGCAGCCGGGAAGTCCTCCTACGAGCAGTACTTC.

This clone was observed a single time. J is TRBJ1-1 and V is TRBV5-6; D may be TRBD1 (5 bases). From germline, CDR1 is SGHDT and CDR2 YYEEEE. The CDR3 totals 15 residues. The germline V and J ends were trimmed by 0 bases and 2 bases, with 11 bases remaining between them. The CDR3 spells CASSLAGTLNTEAFF. In nucleotides, the CDR3 is TGTGCCAGCAGCTTGGCCGGGACTCTCAACACTGAAGCTTTCTTT.